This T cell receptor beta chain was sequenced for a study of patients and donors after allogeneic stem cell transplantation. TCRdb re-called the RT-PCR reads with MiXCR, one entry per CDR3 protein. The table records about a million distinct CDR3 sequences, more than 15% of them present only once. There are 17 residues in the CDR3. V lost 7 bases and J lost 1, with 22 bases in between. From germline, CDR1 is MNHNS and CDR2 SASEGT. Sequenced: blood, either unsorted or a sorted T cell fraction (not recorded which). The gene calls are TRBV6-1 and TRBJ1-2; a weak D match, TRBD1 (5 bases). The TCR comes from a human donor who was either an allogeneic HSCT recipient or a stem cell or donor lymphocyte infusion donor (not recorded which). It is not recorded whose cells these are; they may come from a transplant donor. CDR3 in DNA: TGTGCCAGCACCTATCGGGGGGGTCGAGGTATTAACTATGGCTACACCTTC. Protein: CASTYRGGRGINYGYTF.